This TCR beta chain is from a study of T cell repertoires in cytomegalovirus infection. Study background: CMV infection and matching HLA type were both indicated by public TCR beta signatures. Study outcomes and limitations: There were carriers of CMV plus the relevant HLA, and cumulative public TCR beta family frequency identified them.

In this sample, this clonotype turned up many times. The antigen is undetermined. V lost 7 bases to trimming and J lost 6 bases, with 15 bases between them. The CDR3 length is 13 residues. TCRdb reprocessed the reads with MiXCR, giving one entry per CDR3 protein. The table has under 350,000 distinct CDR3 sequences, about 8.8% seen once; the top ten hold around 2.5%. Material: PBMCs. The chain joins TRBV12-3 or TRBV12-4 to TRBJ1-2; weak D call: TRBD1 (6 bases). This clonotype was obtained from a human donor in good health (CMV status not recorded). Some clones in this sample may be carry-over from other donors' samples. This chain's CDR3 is CASNQQGTNGYTF. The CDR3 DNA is TGTGCCAGCAACCAACAGGGTACTAATGGCTACACCTTC.